The 32 T cell receptor beta chains in this list originate from one sample, sequenced in a study of CD8+CD57+ T cells in acquired aplastic anemia. Genomic DNA templated the TCR beta VDJ and CDR3 profiling. Using its own MiXCR run on the reads, TCRdb lists one record per CDR3 protein. The sample has approximately 190,000 distinct CDR3 sequences, 64% seen once; the top ten hold about 43%. The material sequenced was sorted CD4+, CD8+, or CD8+CD57+ T cells (not recorded which) from PBMCs. These receptors originate from a human donor with severe aplastic anemia or a healthy control (not recorded which).

As for this clonotype: An end of the junction does not agree with germline; a read error may underlie this. The chain recombines TRBV20-1 with TRBJ2-3; TRBD2 matches 7 bases. This CDR3 contains 13 residues. The germline V gene has CDR1 DFQATT and CDR2 SNEGSKA (reference sequence). In DNA form, the CDR3 reads TGCAGCGCTAATCGACTAGCAATGGATACGCAGTATTTT. This gives the protein CSANRLAMDTQYF.

The rearrangement uses TRBV24-1 and TRBJ2-7; D is possibly TRBD2 (5 bases). The V and J ends lost 6 bases and 2 bases respectively, with 19 bases between them. The CDR3 sequence is 16 residues long. The germline gives CDR1 KGHDR, CDR2 SFDVKD. The DNA of the CDR3 is TGTGCCACCAGTCCGAAGGGAGAAGGGATCCCCTACGAGCAGTACTTC. Translated, it gives CATSPKGEGIPYEQYF.

V and J are TRBV10-1 and TRBJ2-2; D gene unclear. CDR1 and CDR2 (germline): WNHNN, SYGVQD (reference sequence). This CDR3 is built from 11 residues. V was trimmed by 1 base and J by 9 bases, leaving 3 bases between them. This CDR3 reads CASSELRELFF. DNA for the CDR3: TGCGCCAGCAGTGAGTTGAGGGAGCTGTTTTTT.

A remark on this clonotype: It may be a read error: a sequence one base away is much more abundant. The V gene is TRBV10-3, the J gene TRBJ2-1, with D hard to call. CDR3 length equals 12 residues. Germline-derived CDR1 and CDR2 are ENHRY and SYGVKD. The CDR3 protein is CASSWSLNEQLF. DNA for the CDR3: TGTGCCAGCAGTTGGTCACTCAATGAGCAGCTCTTC.

The chain couples TRBV25-1 to TRBJ1-2; D remains ambiguous. Germline CDR1 is MGHDK and CDR2 is SYGVNS. Deletions cut 6 bases from V and 7 bases from J, with 18 bases between. This CDR3 is built from 14 residues. CDR3 in DNA: TGTGCCAGCAGCTTGGTCGGCTCGCCGCGTGGCTACACCTTC. Protein product: CASSLVGSPRGYTF.

This chain joins TRBV12-5 and TRBJ2-5, with a weak D call TRBD2 (5 bases). The V gene's germline CDR1 is LGHNT and CDR2 FRNRAP. This CDR3 has 11 amino acids. CDR3 region: CASTIAETQYF. Written as DNA, the CDR3 is TGTGCCAGCACCATAGCGGAGACCCAGTACTTC. Drawing the rest from reference TRBV12-5 and TRBJ2-5, the complete variable domain is DARVTQTPRHKVTEMGQEVTMRCQPILGHNTVFWYRQTMMQGLELLAYFRNRAPLDDSGMPKDRFSAEMPDATLATLKIQPSEPRDSAVYFCASTIAETQYFGPGTRLLVL.

This clonotype was detected ten times or more. This chain uses TRBV7-2 with TRBJ1-1; D gene unclear. The CDR3 extends over 13 amino acids. The germline V gene encodes CDR1 SGHTA and CDR2 FQGNSA. V was pared by 9 bases and J by 6 bases, with 17 bases between. The CDR3 sequence is CARNTLSGAEAFF. The CDR3 coding sequence is TGTGCCAGAAATACATTGAGTGGGGCTGAAGCTTTCTTT.

A single count supports this clonotype. A much larger clone lies a single base off, so this may be a read error. The chain is built from TRBV6-5 and TRBJ1-1, with no clear D. This CDR3 region has 17 residues. Per germline, CDR1 MNHEY and CDR2 SVGAGI. CDR3 in amino acids: CDSSDVGGGWENTEAFF. Written as DNA, the CDR3 is TGTGACAGCAGCGATGTAGGTGGAGGTTGGGAAAACACTGAAGCTTTCTTT.

This clonotype was observed at least ten times. The chain employs TRBV29-1 and TRBJ1-2; possibly TRBD1 for D (5 bases). The CDR3 runs 12 residues. CDR1 is SQVTM, CDR2 ANQGSEA, per germline. V lost 6 bases, J lost 6 bases, and 14 bases lay in between. The CDR3 coding sequence is TGCAGCGTGGATCAGGGATCTGATGGCTACACCTTC. Its translation: CSVDQGSDGYTF.

This clonotype showed up many times. This chain links TRBV5-8 with TRBJ2-5, with a possible D match to TRBD1 (6 bases). Deletions cut 1 base from V and 0 bases from J, with 16 bases between. The CDR3 has 17 amino acids. Germline CDR1 SGHTS, CDR2 YDEGEE. CDR3 DNA: TGTGCCAGCAGCTTGTCGGACAGCCCTGGGTACCAAGAGACCCAGTACTTC. This gives the protein CASSLSDSPGYQETQYF. Using reference TRBV5-8 and TRBJ2-5 for the parts outside the CDR3, the full variable domain is EAGVTQSPTHLIKTRGQQATLRCSPISGHTSVYWYQQALGLGLQFLLWYDEGEERNRGNFPPRFSGRQFPNYSSELNVNALELEDSALYLCASSLSDSPGYQETQYFGPGTRLLVL.

The J gene is TRBJ1-1, the V gene TRBV2; D not resolved. V was trimmed by 6 bases and J by 4 bases, leaving 15 bases between them. Germline CDR1 is SNHLY and CDR2 is FYNNEI. CDR3 length: 14 amino acids. CDR3 sequence reads: CASSSAASFTEAFF. CDR3 bases: TGTGCCAGCAGCTCAGCCGCCTCGTTCACTGAAGCTTTCTTT.

J is TRBJ2-7 and V is TRBV5-1, with no clear D. Germline CDR1 reads SGHRS; CDR2 reads YFSETQ. V gave up 0 bases and J gave up 7 bases, with 11 bases separating them. The CDR3 is 13 residues long. The CDR3 DNA sequence: TGCGCCAGCAGCTTGGACCCGGAAAAGGAGCAGTACTTC. Its translation: CASSLDPEKEQYF.

The rearrangement links TRBV11-2 to TRBJ2-7; a possible D gene is TRBD2 (6 bases). Gene TRBJ2-1 matches the end of the DNA better, so the J call may be wrong. The CDR3 is 15 residues long. The germline V gene has CDR1 SGHAT and CDR2 FQNNGV. CDR3 region: CASRTNSEGEGEQFF. The DNA for the CDR3 is TGTGCCAGCAGAACGAATTCGGAGGGAGAGGGTGAGCAGTTCTTC.

V and J are TRBV15 and TRBJ1-4; 7 nucleotides match TRBD1. J gave up 8 bases and V 5 bases, and 5 bases lay outside the gene matches. From germline, CDR1 is LNHNV and CDR2 YYDKDF (reference sequence). CDR3 size: 13 residues. CDR3 sequence: CATSGNRGEKLFF. DNA for the CDR3: TGTGCCACCAGCGGGAACAGGGGAGAAAAACTGTTTTTT. Supplemented by reference TRBV15 and TRBJ1-4, the full variable domain reads DAMVIQNPRYQVTQFGKPVTLSCSQTLNHNVMYWYQQKSSQAPKLLFHYYDKDFNNEADTPDNFQSRRPNTSFCFLDIRSPGLGDTAMYLCATSGNRGEKLFFGSGTQLSVL.

The genes are TRBV7-2 and TRBJ2-7; D is unresolved. This CDR3 has 15 amino acids. Germline loops: CDR1 SGHTA, CDR2 FQGNSA. Trimming took 1 base from V and 4 from J, leaving 14 bases between them. In DNA form, the CDR3 reads TGTGCCAGCAGCTTAGTCCCGATTGGTCCATACGAGCAGTACTTC. It encodes CASSLVPIGPYEQYF.

On this clonotype itself: The junction departs from the called germline gene at one end, perhaps through a read error. V is TRBV7-6 and J is TRBJ2-7; 7 nucleotides match TRBD2. The CDR3 has 15 residues. Germline V lookup: CDR1 SGHVS, CDR2 FNYEAQ. CDR3 in DNA: TGTGCCAGCCGCTTAGCAGGCGGGGGTCCCTGCGAGCAGTACTTC. Its translation is CASRLAGGGPCEQYF.

This clonotype was picked up one time. This chain joins TRBV7-2 and TRBJ2-7; 12 nucleotides align to TRBD1. This CDR3 is 14 amino acids long. Looked up from germline, CDR1 is SGHTA and CDR2 is FQGNSA. The V segment lost 3 bases and the J segment 6 bases; nucleotides outside the gene matches: 3. In DNA form, the CDR3 reads TGTGCCAGCAGCTTGGGACAGGGGGCTTTCGAGCAGTACTTC. Its translation: CASSLGQGAFEQYF.

This clonotype was counted at least ten times. The chain has TRBV7-9 and TRBJ2-7, with unresolved D. The germline V gene encodes CDR1 SEHNR and CDR2 FQNEAQ (reference sequence). The CDR3 consists of 14 residues. Deletions cut 8 bases from V and 0 bases from J, with 14 bases between. CDR3 protein: CASAGQTSSYEQYF. CDR3 in DNA: TGTGCCAGCGCCGGCCAGACGAGCTCCTACGAGCAGTACTTC.

Points on this clonotype: A junction boundary mismatches the germline segment, possibly from a read error. This chain uses TRBV5-5 with TRBJ1-4; D unclear. Germline-derived CDR1 and CDR2 are SGHKS and YYEKEE (reference sequence). This CDR3 contains 14 residues. The CDR3 sequence: CASSFSSENEKLFF. The CDR3 DNA follows: TGCGCCAGCAGCTTCTCCTCTGAAAATGAAAAACTGTTTTTT.

Points on this clonotype: As the CDR3 is not closed by the conserved phenylalanine or tryptophan, this likely results from a read error. The rearrangement links TRBV7-9 to TRBJ1-1; perhaps TRBD1 as D (6 bases). The CDR3 contains 17 residues. Germline V gene sequence: CDR1 SEHNR, CDR2 FQNEAQ (reference sequence). The V gene lost 5 bases and the J gene lost 6 bases, with 25 bases spanning the gap. CDR3 in DNA: TGTGCCAGCAGCCAAGCCCAAGGGGGTAGGGAACGATCTGAAGCTTTCCTT. Protein product: CASSQAQGGRERSEAFL.

The CDR3 bases are TGTGCCAGCAGCGAACGGACACCGGTTGAAGGTGAGCAGTTCTTC. It specifies CASSERTPVEGEQFF. The chain joins TRBV25-1 to TRBJ2-1, with a tentative D call TRBD1 (5 bases). This CDR3 is 15 amino acids long. The germline V gene encodes CDR1 MGHDK and CDR2 SYGVNS. V lost 6 bases, J lost 9 bases, and 21 bases lay in between.

This sequence joins TRBV24-1 and TRBJ2-1; D gene unclear. This CDR3 has 16 residues. The V gene's germline CDR1 is KGHDR and CDR2 SFDVKD. V lost 2 bases, J lost 8 bases, and 18 bases lay in between. The CDR3 DNA sequence: TGTGCCACCAGTGATTCGTTGACCTTTTTGCCCCATGAGCAGTTCTTC. Its translation: CATSDSLTFLPHEQFF.

This clonotype showed up many times. This chain uses TRBV12-3 or TRBV12-4 with TRBJ1-6, with D uncertain. This CDR3 is built from 14 residues. V was clipped by 5 bases and J by 3 bases, with 8 bases between them. CDR3 residues: CASSPGIYNSPLHF. CDR3 DNA sequence: TGTGCCAGCAGTCCCGGGATCTATAATTCACCCCTCCACTTT.

This chain connects TRBV10-3 to TRBJ2-7; D may match TRBD1 or TRBD2 (5 bases each). V was shortened by 4 bases and J by 3 bases, with 10 bases between the two germline ends. This CDR3 region has 13 residues. Germline CDR1 and CDR2: ENHRY and SYGVKD. Here the CDR3 reads CAISGDLSYEQYF. The CDR3 nucleotides are TGTGCCATCAGTGGGGACCTAAGCTACGAGCAGTACTTC.

The V call is TRBV7-2, the J call TRBJ1-1; 8 nucleotides match TRBD1. Germline CDR1 is SGHTA and CDR2 is FQGNSA. CDR3 length: 14 amino acids. Trimming cost V 3 bases and J 8 bases; bases outside gene matches: 8. The CDR3 spells CASSLGGQGREAFF. DNA of the CDR3: TGTGCCAGCAGCTTGGGAGGACAGGGAAGAGAAGCTTTCTTT.

The chain couples TRBV9 to TRBJ1-1; D might be TRBD1 (5 bases). The CDR3 consists of 15 residues. Trimming took off 0 bases at V and 4 bases at J, with 13 bases between the two ends. Germline assignment: CDR1 SGDLS and CDR2 YYNGEE. This CDR3 is CASSVDHWGSTEAFF. CDR3 bases: TGTGCCAGCAGCGTAGACCATTGGGGGAGCACTGAAGCTTTCTTT.

The rearrangement uses TRBV7-3 and TRBJ1-2, with no clear D. V was clipped by 3 bases and J by 2 bases, with 4 bases between them. This CDR3 is 12 amino acids long. Germline V gives CDR1 SGHTA, CDR2 FQGTGA. The CDR3, as DNA: TGTGCCAGCAGCTTGACAAACTATGGCTACACCTTC. Amino acid sequence: CASSLTNYGYTF.

In this sample, this clonotype is medium-sized. V is TRBV9 and J is TRBJ2-3; the match to TRBD1 covers 8 bases. The CDR3 has 15 amino acids. With V trimmed by 10 bases and J by 4 bases, 14 bases remained unmatched. CDR1 is SGDLS and CDR2 is YYNGEE in the germline V gene. In nucleotides, the CDR3 is TGTGCCTCCGGGGCCGGACAGGGAGGAGCAGATACGCAGTATTTT. Translation: CASGAGQGGADTQYF.

The gene calls are TRBV7-9 and TRBJ2-2; 9 bases agree with TRBD1. Germline loops: CDR1 SEHNR, CDR2 FQNEAQ (reference sequence). The junction had 8 bases not matched to a gene; V was cut back by 1 base and J by 5 bases. The CDR3 runs to 17 residues. The CDR3, as DNA: TGTGCCAGCAGCTTAGATGCGGGACAGGGTGGTACCGGGGAGCTGTTTTTT. It translates to CASSLDAGQGGTGELFF.

This clonotype has a handful of counts. The genes are TRBV6-6 and TRBJ2-7, with a tentative D call TRBD2 (5 bases). The CDR3 runs to 15 residues. V dropped 0 bases and J dropped 2 bases, with 11 bases sitting between them. CDR1 is MNHNY and CDR2 is SVGAGI in the germline V gene (reference sequence). In DNA, the CDR3 is TGTGCCAGCAGTTACTCGAGCTCCGGGACCTACGAGCAGTACTTC. Its translation is CASSYSSSGTYEQYF.

This clonotype has ten or more counts. This chain links TRBV6-5 with TRBJ1-2; unclear D gene. The CDR3 length is 13 residues. Trimming cost V 8 bases and J 0 bases, with 10 bases left between them. Germline CDR1 reads MNHEY; CDR2 reads SVGAGI. The CDR3 here is CASGASPNYGYTF. CDR3 coding DNA: TGTGCCAGCGGTGCCAGCCCTAACTATGGCTACACCTTC.

The V call is TRBV2, the J call TRBJ2-7, with 7 bases matching TRBD1. Germline V gives CDR1 SNHLY, CDR2 FYNNEI. This CDR3 contains 13 residues. Trimming cost V 10 bases and J 2 bases; bases outside gene matches: 8. The CDR3 is CATSGQRAYEQYF. The CDR3 DNA reads TGTGCCACCTCGGGACAGAGAGCCTACGAGCAGTACTTC.